This record looks at one TCR beta chain sequence and its context. Its specificity is not known. Just one base apart from a much larger clone, this may be a read error. CDR1 and CDR2 from the germline V gene are SGHTA and FQGNSA. The CDR3 contains 16 residues. Trimming removed 0 bases from V and 6 bases from J, with 14 bases in between. This specimen belongs to a study of T cell repertoires in cytomegalovirus infection. Study results and limitations: Dominant in the ex vivo response were TCR beta clonotypes restricted by HLA-C and specific for CMV.

Via MiXCR, TCRdb re-called the reads, giving one row per CDR3 protein. Among roughly 150,000 distinct CDR3 sequences listed, around 20% were seen once. The chain uses TRBV7-2 and TRBJ2-2, with D possibly called TRBD1 or TRBD2 (5 bases each). Sample: PBMCs. The receptor's source is a human donor in good health (CMV status not recorded). Some clones in this sample may be carry-over from other donors' samples. Here the CDR3 DNA reads TGTACCAGCAGCTTAGCGCCGGGGCTGAGCGCCGGGGAGCTGTTTTTT. The encoded protein is CTSSLAPGLSAGELFF.